Each of the 5 T cell receptor beta chains below was sequenced from the same sample in a study of cytomegalovirus exposure and HLA in healthy donors. The PCR used 60 Vbeta and 13 Jbeta primers. Data came from immunoSEQ multiplex PCR; TCRdb stores just in-frame clones and leaves some out. The table records about 120,000 clones, about three quarters of them present only once. The sequencing sample was made of PBMCs. These receptors originate from a woman aged 40 to 49 in good health and CMV-seropositive.

V is TRBV7-2 and J is TRBJ1-6, with 9 bases that match TRBD1. Germline lookup yields CDR1 SGHTA and CDR2 FQGNSA. The length of the CDR3 is 15 residues. The junction had 4 bases not matched to a gene; V was cut back by 5 bases and J by 5 bases. This chain's CDR3 is CASSPQGAHNSPLHF. The CDR3 DNA reads TGTGCCAGCAGCCCACAGGGGGCGCATAATTCACCCCTCCACTTT.

This chain connects TRBV30 to TRBJ2-5; the match to TRBD1 covers 8 bases. Judging by the DNA end, TRBJ2-7 fits better; the J call may be wrong. From germline, CDR1 is GTSNPN and CDR2 SVGIG (reference sequence). The CDR3 loop spans 13 amino acids. The CDR3 protein is CAWDRGRGYEQYF. The CDR3, as DNA: TGTGCCTGGGACAGGGGCCGTGGCTACGAGCAGTACTTC.

V and J are TRBV4-1 and TRBJ2-5, with a tentative D call TRBD2 (5 bases). V was shortened by 4 bases and J by 5 bases, with 11 bases between the two germline ends. The length of the CDR3 is 13 residues. CDR1 is MGHRA, CDR2 YSYEKL, per germline. CDR3 in DNA: TGCGCCAGCAGCCGGCTAGAGCGGGAGACCCAGTACTTC. This gives the protein CASSRLERETQYF.

The chain carries TRBV5-8 and TRBJ2-1; TRBD2 agrees at 9 bases. The junction had 2 bases not matched to a gene; V was cut back by 5 bases and J by 5 bases. The germline V gene encodes CDR1 SGHTS and CDR2 YDEGEE. The CDR3 spans 13 residues. The CDR3 reads CASRLAGDNEQFF. As DNA, the CDR3 is TGTGCCAGCAGACTAGCGGGTGACAATGAGCAGTTCTTC. Filled out from reference TRBV5-8 and TRBJ2-1, the complete variable domain reads EAGVTQSPTHLIKTRGQQATLRCSPISGHTSVYWYQQALGLGLQFLLWYDEGEERNRGNFPPRFSGRQFPNYSSELNVNALELEDSALYLCASRLAGDNEQFFGPGTRLTVL.

The V call is TRBV7-9, the J call TRBJ2-3, with 8 bases identical to TRBD2. Germline V gene data show CDR1 as SEHNR and CDR2 as FQNEAQ (reference sequence). This CDR3 is built from 17 residues. J lost 6 bases, V lost 1 base, and 12 bases had no gene match. The CDR3, as DNA: TGTGCCAGCAGCTTAGTATTTTCGGGACTAGTCTGGGATACGCAGTATTTT. Its protein is CASSLVFSGLVWDTQYF.